These 9 T cell receptor beta chains were sequenced from one sample in a study of blood T cell repertoires in COVID-19 (dated by TCRdb to the early 2020s). Library preparation was by the immunoSEQ multiplex PCR assay. TCRdb holds this immuneACCESS table with in-frame rearrangements only. Some clones are missing; in checked studies, unresolved V genes explain under half, and the rest has no known cause. In this sample the table shows about 170,000 clones, around 84% of which occur a single time. The top ten clonotypes cover roughly 15% of the sample. Material: peripheral blood. These receptors were taken from a woman aged 70-85 years with COVID-19, enrolled during active disease.

The chain joins TRBV28 to TRBJ1-2; D uncertain. Trimming removed 6 bases from V and 5 bases from J, with 19 bases in between. The CDR3 is made up of 15 amino acids. Per the germline V gene, CDR1 is MDHEN and CDR2 is SYDVKM. The CDR3, as DNA: TGTGCCAGCAGCGCGCTGGACCGTGCGGGGTATGGCTACACCTTC. The encoded protein is CASSALDRAGYGYTF.

The genes are TRBV14 and TRBJ1-1, with D perhaps TRBD1 (6 bases). CDR1 SGHDN and CDR2 FVKESK come from the germline V gene. V was clipped by 0 bases and J by 6 bases, with 8 bases between them. The CDR3 is 13 residues long. The CDR3 here is CASSQDRTAEAFF. The CDR3 DNA reads as TGTGCCAGCAGCCAAGATCGGACAGCTGAAGCTTTCTTT.

The rearrangement joins TRBV24-1 to TRBJ1-5; D possibly corresponds to TRBD1 (6 bases). Germline values: CDR1 KGHDR, CDR2 SFDVKD. The CDR3 consists of 15 residues. Trimming removed 4 bases at V and 1 base at J, with 10 bases between. This CDR3 reads CATSDPQGSNQPQHF. The CDR3 DNA reads TGTGCCACCAGTGACCCACAGGGCAGCAATCAGCCCCAGCATTTT.

This chain connects TRBV7-8 to TRBJ1-5; no clear D. The CDR3 sequence is 14 residues long. Germline-derived CDR1 and CDR2 are SGHVS and FQNEAQ. V was trimmed by 8 bases and J by 2 bases, leaving 13 bases between them. CDR3 DNA: TGTGCCAGCCAAGAGAGAGAGGGCAATCAGCCCCAGCATTTT. It encodes CASQEREGNQPQHF. Together with reference TRBV7-8 and TRBJ1-5, the CDR3 gives the full variable domain: GAGVSQSPRYKVAKRGQDVALRCDPISGHVSLFWYQQALGQGPEFLTYFQNEAQLDKSGLPSDRFFAERPEGSVSTLKIQRTQQEDSAVYLCASQEREGNQPQHFGDGTRLSIL.

The chain combines TRBV27 with TRBJ2-2; 9 bases fit TRBD2. The V gene's germline CDR1 is MNHEY and CDR2 SMNVEV (reference sequence). The V and J ends lost 6 bases and 1 base, in that order; junction bases with no gene match: 6. CDR3 size: 16 residues. The CDR3 region is CASSISGGRNTGELFF. DNA of the CDR3: TGTGCCAGCAGCATCAGCGGGGGGCGGAACACCGGGGAGCTGTTTTTT.

J is TRBJ1-2 and V is TRBV30; 11 bases fit TRBD1. Germline CDR1 GTSNPN, CDR2 SVGIG (reference sequence). This CDR3 is built from 14 residues. J lost 8 bases, V lost 3 bases, and 8 bases had no gene match. DNA for the CDR3: TGTGCCTGGAGCCGGACAGGGGGCGCGCAGGGCTACACCTTC. Its protein is CAWSRTGGAQGYTF.

The V call is TRBV27, the J call TRBJ1-2, with TRBD1 matching 7 bases. Looked up from germline, CDR1 is MNHEY and CDR2 is SMNVEV (reference sequence). The V and J ends lost 5 bases and 4 bases, in that order; junction bases with no gene match: 7. The CDR3 runs 14 residues. The CDR3: CASSQNRGIYGYTF. The CDR3 bases are TGTGCCAGCAGTCAAAACAGGGGAATCTATGGCTACACCTTC.

J is TRBJ1-1 and V is TRBV6-5, with 10 bases identical to TRBD1. The CDR3 is made up of 14 amino acids. Per the germline V gene, CDR1 is MNHEY and CDR2 is SVGAGI. V was pared by 6 bases and J by 4 bases, with 5 bases of the junction left unmatched. In DNA form, the CDR3 reads TGTGCCAGCAGCGGAAGACAGGGGGCCACTGAAGCTTTCTTT. Protein: CASSGRQGATEAFF.

The V call is TRBV5-1, the J call TRBJ2-5; D possibly corresponds to TRBD2 (6 bases). The germline gives CDR1 SGHRS, CDR2 YFSETQ. There are 14 residues in the CDR3. The V end was cut by 1 base, the J end by 4 bases, with 11 bases between. The CDR3 nucleotides read TGCGCCAGCAGCTTGTTCGGGGGAGGAGAGACCCAGTACTTC. Residues: CASSLFGGGETQYF.